This TCR beta chain was sequenced for a study of CD8+ T cells in alopecia areata. Study background: It was 6 to 18 months of tofacitinib, and then there were 6 months off drug. Overall study results and limits: In patients, TCRs were shared less clearly than in mice, and HLA may possibly be involved.

Only a few counts were recorded for this clone. Antigen: not known. Treatment here: oral pan-JAK inhibitor, 5-10 mg twice daily. Deletions cut 5 bases from V and 2 bases from J, with 19 bases between. The CDR3 spans 16 residues. Germline-derived CDR1 and CDR2 are MNHEY and SMNVEV (reference sequence). It was cDNA, reverse transcribed from extracted RNA, that served as the sequencing template. Measured with immunoSEQ multiplex PCR; TCRdb has only the in-frame clones, and not every one. The table lists approximately 120,000 clones, around 60% of them singletons. This receptor was taken from a human donor with alopecia areata. The sample was CD4+ T cells sorted from blood, taken at week 4, from a patient treated with tofacitinib. The chain is built from TRBV27 and TRBJ2-7; D is possibly TRBD2 (6 bases). CDR3: CASSPRVGGGTYEQYF. The CDR3 DNA reads as TGTGCCAGCAGTCCCCGTGTGGGAGGAGGAACCTACGAGCAGTACTTC.